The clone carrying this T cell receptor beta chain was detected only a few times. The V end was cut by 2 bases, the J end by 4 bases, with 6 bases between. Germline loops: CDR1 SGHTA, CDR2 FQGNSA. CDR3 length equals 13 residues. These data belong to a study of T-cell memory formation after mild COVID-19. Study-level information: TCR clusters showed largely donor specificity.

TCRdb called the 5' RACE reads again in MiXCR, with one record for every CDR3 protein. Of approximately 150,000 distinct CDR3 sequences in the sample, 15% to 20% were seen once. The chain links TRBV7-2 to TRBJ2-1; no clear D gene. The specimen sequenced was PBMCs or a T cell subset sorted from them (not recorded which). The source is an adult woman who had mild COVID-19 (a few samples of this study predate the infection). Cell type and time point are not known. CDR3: CASSLSTYNEQFF. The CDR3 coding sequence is TGTGCCAGCAGCTTATCCACATACAATGAGCAGTTCTTC.